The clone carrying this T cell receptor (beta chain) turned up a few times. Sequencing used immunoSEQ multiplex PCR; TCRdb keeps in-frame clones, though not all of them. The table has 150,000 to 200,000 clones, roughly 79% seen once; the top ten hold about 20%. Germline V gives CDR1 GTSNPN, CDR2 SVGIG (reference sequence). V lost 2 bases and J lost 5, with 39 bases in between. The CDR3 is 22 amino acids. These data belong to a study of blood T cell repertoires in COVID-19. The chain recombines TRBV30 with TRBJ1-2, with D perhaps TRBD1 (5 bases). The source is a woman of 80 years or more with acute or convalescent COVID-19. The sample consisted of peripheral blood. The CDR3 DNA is TGTGCCTGGAGTAGGACAAGAACCAAGGCTAGGGGTCCACCAAGGCGGGAGTATGGCTACACCTTC. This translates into CAWSRTRTKARGPPRREYGYTF.